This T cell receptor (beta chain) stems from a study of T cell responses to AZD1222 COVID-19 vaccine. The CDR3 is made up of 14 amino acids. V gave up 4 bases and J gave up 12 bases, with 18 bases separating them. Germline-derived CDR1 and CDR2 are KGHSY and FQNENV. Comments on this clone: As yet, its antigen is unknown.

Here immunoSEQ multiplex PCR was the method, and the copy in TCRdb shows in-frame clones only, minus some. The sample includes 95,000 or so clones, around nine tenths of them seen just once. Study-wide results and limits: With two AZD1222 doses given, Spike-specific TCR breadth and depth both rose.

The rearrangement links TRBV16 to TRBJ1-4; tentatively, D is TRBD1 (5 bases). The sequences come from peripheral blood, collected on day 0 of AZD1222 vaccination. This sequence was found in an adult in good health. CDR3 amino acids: CASSPGTPGSELFF. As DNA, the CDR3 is TGTGCCAGCAGCCCTGGGACGCCGGGGTCGGAACTGTTTTTT.